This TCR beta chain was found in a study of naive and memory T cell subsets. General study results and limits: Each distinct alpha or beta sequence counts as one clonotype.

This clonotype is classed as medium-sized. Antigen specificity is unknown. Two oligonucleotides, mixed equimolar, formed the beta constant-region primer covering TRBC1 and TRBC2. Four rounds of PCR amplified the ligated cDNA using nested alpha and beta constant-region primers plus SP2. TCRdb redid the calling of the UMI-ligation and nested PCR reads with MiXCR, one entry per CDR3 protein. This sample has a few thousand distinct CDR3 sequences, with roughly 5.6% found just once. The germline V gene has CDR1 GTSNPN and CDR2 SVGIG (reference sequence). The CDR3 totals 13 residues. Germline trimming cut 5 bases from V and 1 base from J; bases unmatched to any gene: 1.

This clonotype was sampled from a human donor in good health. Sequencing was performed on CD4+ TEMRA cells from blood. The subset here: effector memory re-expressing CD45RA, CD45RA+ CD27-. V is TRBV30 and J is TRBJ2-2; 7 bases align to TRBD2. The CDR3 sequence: CAWSGGNTGELFF. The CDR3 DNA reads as TGTGCCTGGTCGGGGGGGAACACCGGGGAGCTGTTTTTT.